These 9 T cell receptor beta chains came from one sample sequenced in a study of blood T cell repertoires in COVID-19. Repertoires were generated with immunoSEQ multiplex PCR, while TCRdb's copy carries only in-frame clones and drops some. This repertoire shows 200,000 to 250,000 clones, around 86% found once; its top ten account for about 3%. The sequencing input was peripheral blood. These receptor sequences come from a man aged 55 to 70 with acute or convalescent COVID-19.

The chain has TRBV27 and TRBJ2-2; TRBD1 aligns across 10 bases. The V segment lost 1 base and the J segment 5 bases; nucleotides outside the gene matches: 4. This CDR3 has 16 amino acids. Germline loops: CDR1 MNHEY, CDR2 SMNVEV (reference sequence). The DNA of the CDR3 is TGTGCCAGCAGTTTATTTAGGGACAGGGGAACCGGGGAGCTGTTTTTT. Protein sequence: CASSLFRDRGTGELFF.

V is TRBV6-1 and J is TRBJ2-3; 12 bases agree with TRBD2. V gave up 2 bases and J gave up 0 bases; unmatched junction bases: 0. Germline CDR1 MNHNS, CDR2 SASEGT. This CDR3 is 16 amino acids long. The CDR3 region has the DNA TGTGCCAGCAGTGAACTAGCGGGGGGGAGCACAGATACGCAGTATTTT. This translates into CASSELAGGSTDTQYF.

The V and J genes are TRBV5-6 and TRBJ1-2; 8 bases are a match to TRBD1. V shed 3 bases, J shed 2 bases, and the junction held 12 bases outside the gene matches. Germline assignment: CDR1 SGHDT and CDR2 YYEEEE. The CDR3 loop spans 17 amino acids. The CDR3 here is CASSSWEGTGRNYGYTF. The DNA for the CDR3 is TGTGCCAGCAGCTCATGGGAGGGGACAGGCAGGAACTATGGCTACACCTTC.

The V and J genes are TRBV7-9 and TRBJ2-2, with 7 positions matching TRBD2. V was clipped by 3 bases and J by 3 bases; unmatched bases: 4. Germline V gives CDR1 SEHNR, CDR2 FQNEAQ (reference sequence). The CDR3 sequence is 15 residues long. The CDR3 nucleotides are TGTGCCAGCAGCTTCTCTCGGGGGGACACCGGGGAGCTGTTTTTT. It is translated as CASSFSRGDTGELFF.

CDR3 nucleotide sequence: TGTGCCAGCTCACCAGCGGGTTCTGCTAATGAAAAACTGTTTTTT. Protein sequence: CASSPAGSANEKLFF. The chain has TRBV18 and TRBJ1-4; D gene unclear. This CDR3 is built from 15 residues. Per germline, CDR1 KGHSH and CDR2 LQKENI. V lost 2 bases and J lost 3, with 10 bases in between.

The chain is built from TRBV6-5 and TRBJ2-7, with 8 bases that match TRBD1. Germline-derived CDR1 and CDR2 are MNHEY and SVGAGI. CDR3 length equals 15 residues. V was clipped by 5 bases and J by 3 bases; unmatched bases: 9. This CDR3 reads CASSRGTGRGYEQYF. In nucleotides, the CDR3 is TGTGCCAGCAGTAGAGGGACAGGCCGAGGCTACGAGCAGTACTTC.

The chain combines TRBV7-9 with TRBJ2-3; 9 nucleotides agree with TRBD2. With 1 base clipped from V and 2 bases from J, the junction kept 7 bases outside the gene matches. This CDR3 contains 17 residues. Germline CDR1 reads SEHNR; CDR2 reads FQNEAQ (reference sequence). The CDR3 DNA reads as TGTGCCAGCAGCTTAGTCCCCATAGCGGGGGTCACAGATACGCAGTATTTT. This gives the protein CASSLVPIAGVTDTQYF. Full variable domain (outside the CDR3, taken from reference TRBV7-9 and TRBJ2-3): DTGVSQNPRHKITKRGQNVTFRCDPISEHNRLYWYRQTLGQGPEFLTYFQNEAQLEKSRLLSDRFSAERPKGSFSTLEIQRTEQGDSAMYLCASSLVPIAGVTDTQYFGPGTRLTVL.

The gene calls are TRBV9 and TRBJ2-4; 8 bases align to TRBD1. CDR3 length equals 16 residues. Trimming removed 3 bases from V and 0 bases from J; junction bases left unmatched: 5. CDR1 is SGDLS, CDR2 YYNGEE, per germline. The CDR3 DNA sequence: TGTGCCAGCAGCGGACGACAGGGGCTAGCCAAAAACATTCAGTACTTC. Translating it yields CASSGRQGLAKNIQYF.

The chain links TRBV24-1 to TRBJ1-3; the D gene is possibly TRBD1 (5 bases). The V gene's germline CDR1 is KGHDR and CDR2 SFDVKD. The CDR3 runs 15 residues. Trimming removed 4 bases from V and 4 bases from J, with 13 bases in between. In DNA, the CDR3 is TGTGCCACCAGTGACCCTGTCGCAGGGGGAAACACCATATATTTT. Encoded protein: CATSDPVAGGNTIYF.